This record looks at one T cell receptor beta chain sequence and its context. The sample holds one count of this clone. Its antigen target is currently unknown. The input lacks base qualities; no much larger clone sits a single base away. V sheds 1 base and J sheds 0 bases, leaving 7 bases between their ends. The CDR3, cysteine through phenylalanine, is 15 amino acids long. Only the CDR3 region is kept as DNA, spanning 45 bases read in frame from base 1. CDR1 LGHNA and CDR2 YSLEER were looked up in the germline V gene. TCRbeta CDR3 regions were amplified from genomic DNA using the immunoSEQ Assay, a bias-controlled multiplex PCR. The original methods were these. The number of nucleated cells in each sample was estimated by amplification of reference gene primers within the assay. To quantify the absolute abundance of each unique TCRbeta CDR3 rearrangement, sequence reads were collapsed and filtered. Productive Simpson clonality was computed per sample as the square root of Simpson's diversity index over productive rearrangements. In TCRdb, the immuneACCESS table is reduced to in-frame sequences with V and J assigned. These tables do not hold every clone; where another copy was compared, an unresolved V gene accounts for under half, and the others remain unexplained. The V and J calls and clone size come from that table; D and trimming were worked out from the DNA. The table for this sample lists 200,000 to 250,000 clones; 80% to 90% of them were counted only once. The top ten hold 15% to 20% of the sample.

This sample was included in a study of blood T cell repertoires in COVID-19 (dated by TCRdb to about 2020). Regarding the research as a whole: Collaborator samples came from the United States, Italy and Spain and covered acute and convalescent phases of COVID-19. The material from the prospective study consisted of cDNA or gDNA derived from T cells, B-cell-depleted T cells, or PBMCs. Deeply sampled blood TCRbeta repertoires from subjects exposed to, actively infected with, or recovered from COVID-19 were included in the dataset. The repertoires were released in a freely available public database meant as a resource for research on the immune response to SARS-CoV-2. The samples were drawn from two sources: the first 160 participants of the ongoing ImmuneRACE study, and 1,000 to 1,500 subjects contributed by 6 global collaborators. Nearly every sample came with metadata listing a de-identified subject ID, COVID-19 status, age in years and sex. HLA class I and class II types, where available, came from metadata supplied by the sample provider rather than from assay-based typing. The investigation overall reported the following: The amount of clinical and demographic metadata varied by source and participant and was provided uncurated.

Each collaborating institution followed its own protocols to collect whole blood in K2EDTA tubes. Collaborator samples were shipped for TCRbeta analysis as frozen whole blood, isolated PBMCs, or DNA extracted from either sample type. The sequence was obtained from a man younger than 45 with active or convalescent COVID-19. In this chain, TRBV4-3 is recombined with TRBJ1-3, with no confident D gene call. Sequenced input: peripheral blood. The DNA reads TGCGCCAGCAGCCAAGTCACGGGCTCTGGAAACACCATATATTTT. It translates to CASSQVTGSGNTIYF.